The 22 T cell receptor beta chains listed next were all sequenced from one sample in a study of T-cell memory formation after mild COVID-19. TCRdb re-called the 5' RACE reads with MiXCR, one entry per CDR3 protein. The table shows some 290,000 distinct CDR3 sequences, with roughly 17% occurring only once. The sample was PBMCs or a T cell subset sorted from them (not recorded which). All receptors come from a man in his late teens or twenties who had mild COVID-19 (a few samples of this study predate the infection). Cell type and time point are not known.

The sample holds a few counts of this clonotype. At one boundary the junction diverges from the germline segment, which might be a read error. CDR3 nucleotide sequence: TGTGCCAGCAGTTCACTTTACTTAAGGCACTTC. Its translation: CASSSLYLRHF. The V gene is TRBV6-2 or TRBV6-3, the J gene TRBJ2-5; D ambiguous. CDR1 MNHEY and CDR2 SVGEGT come from the germline V gene. The CDR3 loop spans 11 amino acids.

This sequence joins TRBV12-3 or TRBV12-4 and TRBJ1-4; D unclear. V lost 5 bases and J 8 bases, leaving 9 bases between the germline ends. The CDR3 is made up of 12 amino acids. The CDR3 DNA is TGTGCCAGCAGTAACCTCGGGGAAAAACTGTTTTTT. Its translation is CASSNLGEKLFF.

This chain links TRBV7-3 with TRBJ2-2, with a weak D call TRBD1 (5 bases). The V end lost 3 bases, the J end lost 7 bases, and 9 bases lay between the germline ends. Germline CDR1 SGHTA, CDR2 FQGTGA. The CDR3 sequence is 13 residues long. CDR3 sequence (DNA): TGTGCCAGCAGCTTCTCAGGGTTCGGGGAGCTGTTTTTT. Translating gives CASSFSGFGELFF.

The rearrangement uses TRBV29-1 and TRBJ2-1; 9 bases match TRBD1. The CDR3 sequence is 13 residues long. The ends lost 7 bases at V and 8 bases at J; junction bases unmatched: 9. The V gene's germline CDR1 is SQVTM and CDR2 ANQGSEA. The CDR3 is CSASGTGSDEQFF. In DNA, the CDR3 is TGCAGCGCCTCCGGGACAGGGTCGGATGAGCAGTTCTTC.

The rearrangement uses TRBV7-2 and TRBJ2-3, with D tentatively TRBD1 or TRBD2 (5 bases each). The V end lost 1 base, the J end lost 3 bases, and 14 bases lay between the germline ends. This CDR3 spans 16 amino acids. Germline V gene sequence: CDR1 SGHTA, CDR2 FQGNSA. CDR3 amino acids: CASSLGVGGHTDTQYF. In DNA, the CDR3 is TGTGCCAGCAGCTTAGGAGTTGGGGGTCATACAGATACGCAGTATTTT.

The chain couples TRBV14 to TRBJ2-1; the D is unclear. The germline CDR1 and CDR2 sequences are SGHDN and FVKESK. The V and J ends lost 4 bases and 5 bases respectively, with 3 bases between them. This CDR3 contains 11 residues. The CDR3 loop reads CASSRNNEQFF. CDR3 DNA sequence: TGTGCCAGCAGCCGGAACAATGAGCAGTTCTTC.

This clonotype was observed a handful of times. The V call is TRBV28, the J call TRBJ1-2; D is ambiguous. The V end was cut by 6 bases, the J end by 5 bases, with 10 bases between. Germline assignment: CDR1 MDHEN and CDR2 SYDVKM. The CDR3 has 12 amino acids. The CDR3 protein is CASRLTGYGYTF. The CDR3 region has the DNA TGTGCCAGCAGGCTCACCGGTTATGGCTACACCTTC.

The chain carries TRBV20-1 and TRBJ1-2; 8 positions agree with TRBD1. J lost 3 bases, V lost 3 bases, and 6 bases had no gene match. The CDR3 extends over 14 amino acids. CDR1 DFQATT and CDR2 SNEGSKA come from the germline V gene (reference sequence). The CDR3 nucleotides read TGCAGTGCTAGGGCGGGACAGGACCACTATGGCTACACCTTC. This translates into CSARAGQDHYGYTF.

The chain employs TRBV7-2 and TRBJ2-7; D unresolved. Trimming took 0 bases from V and 3 from J, leaving 12 bases between them. Germline V CDR1 and CDR2: SGHTA, FQGNSA. CDR3 length: 15 residues. The CDR3 sequence: CASSLAHGTFYEQYV. CDR3 nucleotides: TGTGCCAGCAGCTTAGCTCACGGAACTTTCTACGAGCAGTACGTC.

This clonotype was recorded many times. This chain links TRBV5-1 with TRBJ2-4; tentatively, D is TRBD1 or TRBD2 (5 bases each). The CDR3 contains 13 residues. In germline, CDR1 is SGHRS, CDR2 YFSETQ. Trimming removed 3 bases from V and 7 bases from J, with 11 bases in between. CDR3 loop: CASSSLGDNIQYF. CDR3 DNA sequence: TGCGCCAGCAGCTCCCTGGGGGACAACATTCAGTACTTC.

V is TRBV7-3 and J is TRBJ2-3, with a tentative D call TRBD2 (5 bases). The CDR3 spans 14 residues. Per germline, CDR1 SGHTA and CDR2 FQGTGA. V was shortened by 5 bases and J by 6 bases, with 15 bases between the two germline ends. The CDR3 here is CASSRTSRRDTQYF. The CDR3 DNA reads as TGTGCCAGCAGCCGGACCAGTCGGAGGGATACGCAGTATTTT.

The sample holds a few counts of this clonotype. This chain connects TRBV12-3 or TRBV12-4 to TRBJ1-5, with 10 bases lining up with TRBD1. V trimming: 6 bases; J trimming: 8 bases; junction bases outside the gene matches: 4. The CDR3 contains 13 residues. CDR3 region: CASRVTGGEPQHF. The CDR3 DNA follows: TGTGCCAGCAGGGTGACAGGGGGCGAGCCCCAGCATTTT.

In its sample, this clonotype was seen a few times. The gene calls are TRBV5-1 and TRBJ2-3; D remains unclear. The V and J ends lost 1 base and 4 bases respectively, with 10 bases between them. CDR3 length: 14 amino acids. From germline, CDR1 is SGHRS and CDR2 YFSETQ. CDR3 nucleotides: TGCGCCAGCAGCTTGATCCAGCGCGCAGATACGCAGTATTTT. The encoded protein is CASSLIQRADTQYF.

This chain connects TRBV12-3 or TRBV12-4 to TRBJ1-2; D unclear. V lost 8 bases and J 3 bases, leaving 13 bases between the germline ends. The CDR3 spans 13 residues. In DNA, the CDR3 is TGTGCCAGCCGACACCCTAAGGACTATGGCTACACCTTC. Protein sequence: CASRHPKDYGYTF.

The rearrangement links TRBV4-1 to TRBJ1-3; D is perhaps TRBD1 (5 bases). The CDR3 covers 16 residues. The V and J ends lost 0 bases and 9 bases respectively, with 18 bases between them. In germline, CDR1 is MGHRA, CDR2 YSYEKL. The CDR3 nucleotides are TGCGCCAGCAGCCAAGAAGACCGGGGACTGGGTAGCACCATATATTTT. It is translated as CASSQEDRGLGSTIYF.

The chain couples TRBV6-2 or TRBV6-3 to TRBJ2-2; D is ambiguous. V shed 8 bases and J shed 0 bases, with 10 bases lying between them. The germline gives CDR1 MNHEY, CDR2 SVGEGT. There are 14 residues in the CDR3. The CDR3 loop reads CASHRDTNTGELFF. CDR3 DNA: TGTGCCAGCCACAGAGATACGAACACCGGGGAGCTGTTTTTT.

This clonotype was seen more than once but under ten times. The chain joins TRBV7-2 to TRBJ2-5; D gene uncertain. This CDR3 region has 15 residues. Per germline, CDR1 SGHTA and CDR2 FQGNSA. V gave up 5 bases and J gave up 5 bases, with 18 bases separating them. CDR3 sequence reads: CASSQRTPRRETQYF. As DNA, the CDR3 is TGTGCCAGCAGCCAAAGGACCCCAAGACGGGAGACCCAGTACTTC.

CDR3 protein: CSAPRQISSTDTQYF. CDR3 nucleotides: TGCAGTGCACCTAGACAGATTTCTAGCACAGATACGCAGTATTTT. The chain uses TRBV20-1 and TRBJ2-3; tentative D call: TRBD1 (5 bases). V lost 6 bases, J lost 0 bases, and 16 bases lay in between. From germline, CDR1 is DFQATT and CDR2 SNEGSKA (reference sequence). CDR3 size: 15 residues.

This clonotype has more than one count but fewer than ten. The chain uses TRBV6-5 and TRBJ2-5, with 7 bases lining up with TRBD1. Trimming removed 2 bases from V and 2 bases from J; junction bases left unmatched: 8. Germline loops: CDR1 MNHEY, CDR2 SVGAGI. The CDR3 consists of 16 residues. CDR3 protein: CASSYMGETGQETQYF. DNA for the CDR3: TGTGCCAGCAGTTACATGGGGGAGACAGGGCAAGAGACCCAGTACTTC.

This clonotype was counted a few times. A read error may account for a junction end that differs from germline. The V and J genes are TRBV7-9 and TRBJ2-3, with 8 nucleotides matching TRBD1. The CDR3 runs 12 residues. Looked up from germline, CDR1 is SEHNR and CDR2 is FQNEAQ (reference sequence). CDR3 DNA: TGTGCCAGCAGCTTAAGGAAGGACAGGGTGGATTTT. It yields the protein CASSLRKDRVDF. The full variable domain, in which reference TRBV7-9 and TRBJ2-3 provide the parts outside the CDR3, is DTGVSQNPRHKITKRGQNVTFRCDPISEHNRLYWYRQTLGQGPEFLTYFQNEAQLEKSRLLSDRFSAERPKGSFSTLEIQRTEQGDSAMYLCASSLRKDRVDFGPGTRLTVL.

V and J are TRBV7-9 and TRBJ1-4; D call uncertain. The CDR3 extends over 14 amino acids. Germline values: CDR1 SEHNR, CDR2 FQNEAQ (reference sequence). The ends were cut back, 5 bases at V and 7 bases at J, with 14 bases in the middle. The CDR3 DNA reads as TGTGCCAGCAGCCCCACCCCCGGGGTTGAAAAACTGTTTTTT. Its translation is CASSPTPGVEKLFF.

Comment on this clonotype: A read error may produce the germline difference seen at one junction end. J is TRBJ1-5 and V is TRBV20-1; D remains ambiguous. Germline CDR1 reads DFQATT; CDR2 reads SNEGSKA (reference sequence). This CDR3 has 12 amino acids. DNA of the CDR3: TGCAGTGCTAGGGGAACCACCCAGCTCCAGCATTTT. Amino acid sequence: CSARGTTQLQHF.